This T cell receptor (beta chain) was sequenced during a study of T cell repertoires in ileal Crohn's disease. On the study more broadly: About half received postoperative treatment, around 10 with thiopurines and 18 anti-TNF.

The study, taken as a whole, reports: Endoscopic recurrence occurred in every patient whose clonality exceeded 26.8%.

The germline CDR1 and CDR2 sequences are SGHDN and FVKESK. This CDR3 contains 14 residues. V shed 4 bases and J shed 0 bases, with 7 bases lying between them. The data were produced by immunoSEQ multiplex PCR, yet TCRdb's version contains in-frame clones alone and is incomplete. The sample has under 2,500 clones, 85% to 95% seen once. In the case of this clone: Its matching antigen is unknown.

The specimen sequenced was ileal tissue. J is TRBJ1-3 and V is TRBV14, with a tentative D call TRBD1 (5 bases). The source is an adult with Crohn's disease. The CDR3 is CASSRDSSGNTIYF. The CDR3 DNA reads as TGTGCCAGCAGCCGTGACAGCTCTGGAAACACCATATATTTT.